This T cell receptor beta chain was retrieved from a study of regulatory T cells in long-lasting Graves disease. V lost 5 bases and J lost 0, with 10 bases in between. The germline CDR1 and CDR2 sequences are LNHDA and SQIVND (reference sequence). The CDR3 has 14 residues. The time point denotes: persistent/refractory GD, antithyroid drugs over 5 years with positive TRAb. RNA extracted from PBMCs served as the sequencing template. In building TCR beta libraries, iRepertoire HTBI primers were used together with Arm-PCR of CDR3 regions. TCRdb called the multiplex PCR reads again in MiXCR, with one record for every CDR3 protein. The sample includes about 660,000 distinct CDR3 sequences, 25% to 35% of them seen just once.

The sequence derives from a female donor with Graves disease. This material consisted of peripheral blood mononuclear cells (PBMCs), taken when the disease was refractory, from a patient treated with antithyroid drugs. The chain uses TRBV19 and TRBJ1-2; no firm D call. The CDR3 sequence is CASSVRATNYGYTF. CDR3 nucleotide sequence: TGTGCCAGTAGTGTACGGGCTACTAACTATGGCTACACCTTC.